This TCR beta chain was documented in a study of blood T cell repertoires in COVID-19 (dated by TCRdb to the early 2020s). The study in broad terms: The collaborator samples originated in the United States, Italy and Spain and spanned the acute and convalescent phases of COVID-19. The prospective study material was composed of cDNA or gDNA derived from T cells, B-cell-depleted T cells, or PBMCs. Subjects who had been exposed to COVID-19, were actively infected with it, or had recovered from it provided the deeply sampled blood TCRbeta repertoires that made up the dataset. The repertoires were released in a freely available public database meant as a resource for research on the immune response to SARS-CoV-2. The samples were drawn from two sources: the first 160 participants of the ongoing ImmuneRACE study, and 1,254 subjects contributed by 6 global collaborators. Sample metadata almost always included a de-identified subject ID, COVID-19 status, age in years and sex. Where available, HLA class I and class II types were obtained from metadata supplied by the sample provider rather than from assay-based typing.

The immunoSEQ Assay, a bias-controlled multiplex PCR, was used to amplify TCRbeta CDR3 regions from genomic DNA. Per the source publication's procedure: Nucleated cell counts per sample were estimated from amplification of reference gene primers within the assay. Sequence reads were collapsed and filtered to measure the absolute abundance of every unique TCRbeta CDR3 rearrangement. For each sample, productive Simpson clonality was calculated as the square root of Simpson's diversity index across productive rearrangements. TCRdb retrieved this table from immuneACCESS and kept in-frame rearrangements only. Not all clones are present; in checked studies, unresolved V genes account for under half, and no reason is known for the remainder. The V and J calls and clone size were taken over from that table, and D and trimming were inferred from the DNA. The sample records a few hundred thousand clones, about four fifths of which are singletons. Approximately 2% of the sample lies in the top ten.

Including cysteine and phenylalanine, the CDR3 has 13 amino acids. The kept DNA is CDR3 alone, 39 bases in frame from the first base. V gives up 0 bases and J gives up 6 bases, and the segment between their germline ends measures 8 bases. The CDR1 and CDR2 encoded by the germline V gene (reference sequence) are LNHNV and YYDKDF. Points the paper makes about the study in general: The amount of clinical and demographic metadata varied by source and participant and was provided uncurated.

Samples from volunteer blood donors who had recovered from COVID-19 were contributed by a second Seattle source. Each collaborating institution followed its own protocols to collect whole blood in K2EDTA tubes. For TCRbeta analysis, collaborator samples were shipped as frozen whole blood, as isolated PBMCs, or as DNA extracted from either sample type. On this clone: Its antigen is still unknown. No base quality information exists; no much larger clone differs at one position.

The rearranged chain carries TRBV15 and TRBJ1-1; 5 matching bases give a weak D call of TRBD1. This TCR was recovered from a man younger than 40 who had recovered from COVID-19. Sequencing was carried out using peripheral blood. In nucleotide form, the sequence is TGTGCCACCAGCAGAGACCCAGGGTCTGAAGCTTTCTTT. Its coded protein is CATSRDPGSEAFF.